The 24 T cell receptor beta chains listed next were all sequenced from one sample in a study of identical twins. TCRdb processed the 5' RACE reads anew with MiXCR; each CDR3 protein has one entry. The sample shows 1,800,000 or so distinct CDR3 sequences, around 33% of them seen only once. Sequencing was performed on cord blood. The source is a newborn girl in good health.

This clonotype was observed a few times. This chain joins TRBV28 and TRBJ2-3; 9 nucleotides agree with TRBD1. The trim removed 3 bases at V and 2 bases at J, leaving 12 bases unmatched. In germline, CDR1 is MDHEN, CDR2 SYDVKM. The CDR3 loop spans 18 amino acids. CDR3 sequence: CASSLGTGRGGHTDTQYF. DNA of the CDR3: TGTGCCAGCAGTTTGGGGACAGGGAGGGGAGGCCACACAGATACGCAGTATTTT.

This clonotype was seen only a few times. The gene calls are TRBV7-9 and TRBJ2-7; 9 nucleotides align to TRBD1. V lost 2 bases to trimming and J lost 3 bases; unmatched junction nucleotides: 5. The CDR3 is made up of 15 amino acids. The germline gives CDR1 SEHNR, CDR2 FQNEAQ (reference sequence). The CDR3, as DNA: TGTGCCAGCAGCTTAACAGGGACAGGGTTCTACGAGCAGTACTTC. Its translation: CASSLTGTGFYEQYF.

This rearrangement joins TRBV12-3 or TRBV12-4 to TRBJ1-4; tentatively, D is TRBD1 (6 bases). V was pared by 1 base and J by 1 base, with 10 bases between. The CDR3 consists of 16 residues. The CDR3 DNA reads TGTGCCAGCAGTTTAGATGGGACACAAACTAATGAAAAACTGTTTTTT. It encodes CASSLDGTQTNEKLFF.

The V gene is TRBV7-9, the J gene TRBJ1-4, with unresolved D. CDR3 length: 15 residues. CDR1 and CDR2 (germline): SEHNR, FQNEAQ (reference sequence). The germline V and J ends were trimmed by 5 bases and 8 bases, with 18 bases remaining between them. The CDR3 loop is CASSPDWTVGEKLFF. The CDR3 nucleotides read TGTGCCAGCAGCCCGGATTGGACGGTGGGAGAAAAACTGTTTTTT. The whole variable domain, remainder taken from reference TRBV7-9 and TRBJ1-4, is DTGVSQNPRHKITKRGQNVTFRCDPISEHNRLYWYRQTLGQGPEFLTYFQNEAQLEKSRLLSDRFSAERPKGSFSTLEIQRTEQGDSAMYLCASSPDWTVGEKLFFGSGTQLSVL.

This clonotype occurred a few times. The rearrangement links TRBV7-9 to TRBJ2-1; D remains unclear. The CDR3 has 15 amino acids. Trimming cost V 2 bases and J 7 bases, with 15 bases left between them. Germline assignment: CDR1 SEHNR and CDR2 FQNEAQ (reference sequence). CDR3 sequence reads: CASSLRSARRNEQFF. CDR3 DNA sequence: TGTGCCAGCAGCTTAAGGTCGGCGAGGCGGAATGAGCAGTTCTTC.

The chain uses TRBV20-1 and TRBJ2-5; TRBD1 matches 8 bases. The V gene's germline CDR1 is DFQATT and CDR2 SNEGSKA (reference sequence). This CDR3 is built from 13 residues. V gave up 6 bases and J gave up 11 bases; unmatched junction bases: 14. The CDR3 reads CSADRTGSGEQYF. In DNA form, the CDR3 reads TGCAGTGCCGACCGGACAGGGTCGGGTGAGCAGTACTTC.

This CDR3 is CASSSPQGGPYNEQYF. DNA for the CDR3: TGCGCCAGCAGCTCTCCACAGGGAGGACCCTACAATGAGCAGTACTTC. V usage is TRBV5-1 and J usage is TRBJ2-7, with D perhaps TRBD1 or TRBD2 (6 bases each). V was clipped by 3 bases and J by 7 bases, with 23 bases between them. Per the germline V gene, CDR1 is SGHRS and CDR2 is YFSETQ. This CDR3 has 16 amino acids.

The J gene is TRBJ1-1, the V gene TRBV20-1, with TRBD1 matching 8 bases. The CDR3 contains 14 residues. V was pared by 6 bases and J by 4 bases, with 10 bases of the junction left unmatched. The germline V gene encodes CDR1 DFQATT and CDR2 SNEGSKA (reference sequence). In DNA, the CDR3 is TGCAGTGCCCCACGACAGGGGATGAGCACTGAAGCTTTCTTT. Amino acid sequence: CSAPRQGMSTEAFF.

This clonotype was detected only once. Mismatch with germline at one junction end may stem from a read error. The rearrangement links TRBV3-1 to TRBJ2-1, with D possibly being TRBD1 (6 bases). The CDR3 runs 18 residues. From germline, CDR1 is LGHDT and CDR2 YNNKEL (reference sequence). The CDR3 bases are TGTGCCCGCAGCCAAGAAGAAATCTTGGTACAGGGTCACAATGAGCAGTTCTTC. This encodes CARSQEEILVQGHNEQFF.

The chain joins TRBV19 to TRBJ2-5; D gene uncertain. The end of the DNA aligns better with TRBJ2-7, so the J call may be wrong. There are 12 residues in the CDR3. Germline-derived CDR1 and CDR2 are LNHDA and SQIVND (reference sequence). This CDR3 reads CASSIGTSEQYF. Here the CDR3 DNA reads TGTGCCAGTAGTATCGGTACGTCCGAGCAGTACTTC.

The genes are TRBV7-9 and TRBJ2-5; no clear D. This CDR3 has 13 residues. Trimming stripped 0 bases from V and 5 bases from J, with 7 bases between. From germline, CDR1 is SEHNR and CDR2 FQNEAQ (reference sequence). CDR3 DNA: TGTGCCAGCAGCTTAGCTCTACTTGAGACCCAGTACTTC. Amino acid sequence: CASSLALLETQYF.

J is TRBJ2-1 and V is TRBV7-9; the D call may be TRBD1 or TRBD2 (5 bases each). The CDR3 runs to 14 residues. Germline V gene lookup returns CDR1 SEHNR and CDR2 FQNEAQ (reference sequence). V was pared by 5 bases and J by 6 bases, with 14 bases between. The CDR3 protein is CASSPSGTLNEQFF. The CDR3, as DNA: TGTGCCAGCAGCCCGTCCGGGACCCTCAATGAGCAGTTCTTC.

This clonotype was seen more than once but under ten times. This chain uses TRBV5-1 with TRBJ1-1; no firm D call. The germline V and J ends were trimmed by 5 bases and 0 bases, with 14 bases remaining between them. CDR1 and CDR2 from the germline V gene are SGHRS and YFSETQ. The CDR3 has 15 residues. CDR3 sequence (DNA): TGCGCCAGCAGTTATTCGGCCGCACTGAACACTGAAGCTTTCTTT. Translated, it gives CASSYSAALNTEAFF.

V and J are TRBV4-2 and TRBJ2-2, with 11 bases lining up with TRBD2. V lost 4 bases, J lost 5 bases, and 9 bases stayed unmatched. The CDR3 runs to 17 residues. Germline values: CDR1 LGHNA, CDR2 YNFKEQ. The CDR3 DNA follows: TGTGCCAGCAGCCCTAATCTAGCGGGGGGCAGGACCGGGGAGCTGTTTTTT. It encodes CASSPNLAGGRTGELFF.

The chain uses TRBV7-9 and TRBJ1-6; D is perhaps TRBD1 (5 bases). V gave up 1 base and J gave up 6 bases, with 7 bases separating them. The CDR3 covers 14 residues. The germline CDR1 and CDR2 sequences are SEHNR and FQNEAQ (reference sequence). The CDR3 loop reads CASSLEGINSPLHF. DNA of the CDR3: TGTGCCAGCAGCTTAGAGGGGATTAATTCACCCCTCCACTTT.

The chain employs TRBV7-9 and TRBJ2-5, with 12 nucleotides matching TRBD2. The V gene's germline CDR1 is SEHNR and CDR2 FQNEAQ (reference sequence). The CDR3 is 16 residues long. The trim removed 3 bases at V and 1 base at J, leaving 3 bases unmatched. The CDR3 DNA follows: TGTGCCAGCAGCTTTGTACTAGCGGGAGGCCAAGAGACCCAGTACTTC. Its translation: CASSFVLAGGQETQYF. Full variable domain (rest looked up from reference TRBV7-9 and TRBJ2-5): DTGVSQNPRHKITKRGQNVTFRCDPISEHNRLYWYRQTLGQGPEFLTYFQNEAQLEKSRLLSDRFSAERPKGSFSTLEIQRTEQGDSAMYLCASSFVLAGGQETQYFGPGTRLLVL.

In its sample, this clonotype was seen many times. J is TRBJ2-4 and V is TRBV6-2 or TRBV6-3; 7 nucleotides line up with TRBD2. The V and J ends lost 5 bases and 0 bases, in that order; junction bases with no gene match: 1. Germline CDR1 MNHEY, CDR2 SVGEGT. The CDR3 is made up of 14 amino acids. The CDR3 protein is CASSGGGAKNIQYF. CDR3 in DNA: TGTGCCAGCAGTGGCGGGGGAGCCAAAAACATTCAGTACTTC.

The chain is built from TRBV18 and TRBJ2-3; D is uncertain. The germline CDR1 and CDR2 sequences are KGHSH and LQKENI. V was clipped by 4 bases and J by 6 bases, with 11 bases between them. The CDR3 is 13 amino acids. The CDR3 sequence: CASSLLESDTQYF. The CDR3 DNA is TGTGCCAGCTCACTGCTAGAGTCTGATACGCAGTATTTT.

Many counts were recorded for this clonotype. The chain carries TRBV4-1 and TRBJ2-7; 7 positions match TRBD2. The germline V gene has CDR1 MGHRA and CDR2 YSYEKL. The V segment lost 0 bases and the J segment 2 bases; nucleotides outside the gene matches: 7. This CDR3 has 16 residues. The CDR3 loop is CASSQDGGTTTYEQYF. The DNA of the CDR3 is TGCGCCAGCAGCCAAGATGGGGGGACTACAACCTACGAGCAGTACTTC.

V and J are TRBV6-1 and TRBJ1-5; D remains unclear. The CDR3 runs 14 residues. Trimming pared 10 bases from V and 0 bases from J, leaving 13 bases between. Germline V gives CDR1 MNHNS, CDR2 SASEGT. CDR3 in amino acids: CATQERNSNQPQHF. In nucleotides, the CDR3 is TGTGCCACCCAGGAGAGGAATAGCAATCAGCCCCAGCATTTT.

This chain connects TRBV6-1 to TRBJ1-5; unclear D gene. The V end lost 2 bases, the J end lost 6 bases, and 11 bases lay between the germline ends. The CDR3 sequence is 14 residues long. The germline V gene encodes CDR1 MNHNS and CDR2 SASEGT. For the CDR3, the DNA is TGTGCCAGCAGTGAACTTCGCCGGGGTCAGCCCCAGCATTTT. Amino acid sequence: CASSELRRGQPQHF.

The chain joins TRBV24-1 to TRBJ1-1, with 8 bases lining up with TRBD1. Trimming cost V 5 bases and J 2 bases; bases outside gene matches: 3. The germline gives CDR1 KGHDR, CDR2 SFDVKD. The CDR3 is 14 amino acids. As DNA, the CDR3 is TGTGCCACCAGTGGGGCAGGGGGCAACACTGAAGCTTTCTTT. Protein sequence: CATSGAGGNTEAFF.

V and J are TRBV9 and TRBJ2-3; no reliable D call. Germline V CDR1 and CDR2: SGDLS, YYNGEE. V shed 2 bases and J shed 0 bases, with 13 bases lying between them. The CDR3 length is 16 residues. CDR3 region: CASSVSGGDSTDTQYF. DNA for the CDR3: TGTGCCAGCAGCGTGTCAGGCGGAGATAGCACAGATACGCAGTATTTT. Full variable domain (remainder filled in from reference TRBV9 and TRBJ2-3): DSGVTQTPKHLITATGQRVTLRCSPRSGDLSVYWYQQSLDQGLQFLIQYYNGEERAKGNILERFSAQQFPDLHSELNLSSLELGDSALYFCASSVSGGDSTDTQYFGPGTRLTVL.

This clonotype was detected only a few times. This chain links TRBV24-1 with TRBJ1-2; no clear D gene. Trimming stripped 4 bases from V and 0 bases from J, with 8 bases between. This CDR3 is built from 14 residues. Germline V lookup: CDR1 KGHDR, CDR2 SFDVKD. CDR3 in amino acids: CATSESVTNYGYTF. CDR3 coding DNA: TGTGCCACCAGTGAGTCGGTTACTAACTATGGCTACACCTTC.